The 26 T cell receptor beta chains in this list originate from one sample, sequenced in a study of shared clonotypes between healthy human individuals. Produced via immunoSEQ multiplex PCR; TCRdb's table is partial and in-frame only. The sample includes 100,000 or so clones, 68% seen only once; the top ten take roughly a quarter. The sample consisted of memory CD8+ T cells sorted from blood. Stated subset: CD45RO+ cells pooled with CCR7-negative TemRA cells. Receptors were obtained from a woman aged 25 to 45 in good health.

V usage is TRBV19 and J usage is TRBJ2-5; D remains ambiguous. Trimming took off 4 bases at V and 3 bases at J, with 3 bases between the two ends. Germline values: CDR1 LNHDA, CDR2 SQIVND (reference sequence). This CDR3 region has 11 residues. CDR3 in amino acids: CASSREETQYF. CDR3 sequence (DNA): TGTGCCAGTAGTAGAGAAGAGACCCAGTACTTC.

This sequence joins TRBV19 and TRBJ1-2; no firm D call. The CDR3 length is 14 residues. CDR1 is LNHDA and CDR2 is SQIVND in the germline V gene (reference sequence). The V end was cut by 9 bases, the J end by 3 bases, with 17 bases between. The DNA for the CDR3 is TGTGCCAGCACTACTCTAGCGGGCTACTATGGCTACACCTTC. Translation gives CASTTLAGYYGYTF.

This chain links TRBV13 with TRBJ2-5; possibly TRBD1 or TRBD2 for D (5 bases each). The better agreement between TRBJ2-7 and the DNA end casts doubt on the J call. This CDR3 is built from 15 residues. The germline V gene encodes CDR1 PRHDT and CDR2 FYEKMQ (reference sequence). In nucleotides, the CDR3 is TGTGCCAGCAGCTTAGAAGGGGACCCCTCCTACGAGCAGTACTTC. This encodes CASSLEGDPSYEQYF.

This clone appeared a single time. Other DNA sequences in the same sample also yield this CDR3. The chain employs TRBV20-1 and TRBJ1-2, with D possibly TRBD1 on 5 matching bases. Trimming pared 2 bases from V and 12 bases from J, leaving 10 bases between. The CDR3 runs to 10 residues. CDR1 is DFQATT, CDR2 SNEGSKA, per germline (reference sequence). The CDR3 sequence: CSARRDPNTF. The CDR3 bases are TGCAGTGCTAGACGGGACCCAAACACCTTC.

The chain employs TRBV7-9 and TRBJ2-1; 10 nucleotides align to TRBD2. The CDR3 loop spans 14 amino acids. Germline V gives CDR1 SEHNR, CDR2 FQNEAQ (reference sequence). V lost 6 bases to trimming and J lost 8 bases; unmatched junction nucleotides: 7. The CDR3 region has the DNA TGTGCCAGCAGGGAGCGGGAGGGAGGGCATGAGCAGTTCTTC. It translates to CASREREGGHEQFF.

This clone was recorded at least ten times. The chain couples TRBV6-4 to TRBJ2-3, with D uncertain. The germline CDR1 and CDR2 sequences are MRHNA and SNTAGT. CDR3 length equals 13 residues. With 3 bases removed from V and 0 bases from J, the gap between germline ends came to 4 bases. CDR3 coding DNA: TGTGCCAGCAGTGAGCGCAGCACAGATACGCAGTATTTT. Translated, it gives CASSERSTDTQYF.

This clone was observed at least ten times. V gene TRBV10-1 combines with J gene TRBJ2-7, with D tentatively TRBD1 or TRBD2 (5 bases each). CDR1 is WNHNN and CDR2 is SYGVQD in the germline V gene (reference sequence). The germline V and J ends were trimmed by 6 bases and 2 bases, with 14 bases remaining between them. This CDR3 region has 14 residues. CDR3 loop: CASSRDPGPYEQYF. The CDR3 DNA reads as TGCGCCAGCAGCCGGGATCCGGGGCCCTACGAGCAGTACTTC.

The sample holds one count of this clone. This chain joins TRBV7-9 and TRBJ2-7; 8 bases match TRBD1. The germline V gene encodes CDR1 SEHNR and CDR2 FQNEAQ (reference sequence). The CDR3 covers 18 residues. The trim removed 5 bases at V and 5 bases at J, leaving 20 bases unmatched. The CDR3 nucleotides are TGTGCCAGCAGCCCCCGTTTCAGGACAGGGTGGCGTAGAAACGAGCAGTACTTC. Amino acid sequence: CASSPRFRTGWRRNEQYF. The full variable domain, rest sourced from reference TRBV7-9 and TRBJ2-7, is DTGVSQNPRHKITKRGQNVTFRCDPISEHNRLYWYRQTLGQGPEFLTYFQNEAQLEKSRLLSDRFSAERPKGSFSTLEIQRTEQGDSAMYLCASSPRFRTGWRRNEQYFGPGTRLTVT.

This clone showed up just a few times. The chain employs TRBV28 and TRBJ1-5; tentative D call: TRBD1 (6 bases). In germline, CDR1 is MDHEN, CDR2 SYDVKM. The CDR3 covers 15 residues. V dropped 5 bases and J dropped 1 base, with 12 bases sitting between them. The DNA for the CDR3 is TGTGCCAGCAGTCCAGACAGGCTCAGCAATCAGCCCCAGCATTTT. Its translation is CASSPDRLSNQPQHF.

The chain combines TRBV25-1 with TRBJ2-1; 12 bases match TRBD2. CDR3 length: 14 residues. CDR1 is MGHDK, CDR2 SYGVNS, per germline. J was trimmed by 5 bases and V by 11 bases; bases with no gene match: 7. CDR3 DNA: TGTGCCTCACTCCGGACTAGCGGGGACAATGAGCAGTTCTTC. Protein product: CASLRTSGDNEQFF.

The chain is built from TRBV11-2 and TRBJ2-1; TRBD2 agrees at 7 bases. CDR1 SGHAT and CDR2 FQNNGV come from the germline V gene. CDR3 length: 15 amino acids. V gave up 4 bases and J gave up 4 bases; unmatched junction bases: 7. CDR3 sequence: CASSSGTTGYNEQFF. The CDR3 coding sequence is TGTGCCAGCAGCTCCGGGACTACCGGGTACAATGAGCAGTTCTTC.

The chain couples TRBV25-1 to TRBJ2-1; D unclear. Trimming stripped 3 bases from V and 8 bases from J, with 5 bases between. Germline CDR1 and CDR2: MGHDK and SYGVNS. The CDR3 spans 11 residues. In nucleotides, the CDR3 is TGTGCCAGCAGTGATACGCATGAGCAGTTCTTC. Translated, it gives CASSDTHEQFF.

This chain connects TRBV5-4 to TRBJ1-1, with 7 bases that match TRBD1. The V gene's germline CDR1 is SGHNT and CDR2 YYREEE (reference sequence). The CDR3 spans 15 residues. Trimming at V came to 6 bases and at J to 7 bases, leaving 15 bases not matched to a gene. CDR3 in amino acids: CASNLLDRLPHEAFF. The CDR3 DNA sequence: TGTGCCAGCAACCTTCTGGACAGGCTCCCCCATGAAGCTTTCTTT.

The rearrangement links TRBV5-1 to TRBJ2-1; no reliable D call. The CDR3 totals 20 residues. Germline CDR1 is SGHRS and CDR2 is YFSETQ. V was clipped by 0 bases and J by 0 bases, with 22 bases between them. CDR3 sequence reads: CASSLVGYFFSVSSYNEQFF. The CDR3 DNA is TGCGCCAGCAGCTTGGTTGGCTATTTTTTTTCGGTTAGCTCCTACAATGAGCAGTTCTTC.

The J gene is TRBJ2-7, the V gene TRBV7-9; the D gene is possibly TRBD1 (5 bases). V lost 5 bases, J lost 4 bases, and 15 bases lay in between. This CDR3 is built from 14 residues. Per the germline V gene, CDR1 is SEHNR and CDR2 is FQNEAQ (reference sequence). Here the CDR3 reads CASSHVQGLYEQYF. The CDR3 nucleotides read TGTGCCAGCAGCCACGTCCAGGGTCTATACGAGCAGTACTTC.

This clone appeared many times. The chain employs TRBV4-2 and TRBJ2-7; weak D call: TRBD1 (5 bases). V lost 0 bases, J lost 2 bases, and 14 bases lay in between. Per the germline V gene, CDR1 is LGHNA and CDR2 is YNFKEQ. This CDR3 comprises 16 residues. The CDR3 DNA is TGTGCCAGCAGCCAAGATGGGGCCGACGCCCCCTACGAGCAGTACTTC. Translating gives CASSQDGADAPYEQYF.

In its sample, this clone was seen many times. The chain carries TRBV4-2 and TRBJ2-1; 14 positions agree with TRBD2. This CDR3 is built from 16 residues. The ends lost 4 bases at V and 8 bases at J; junction bases unmatched: 7. In germline, CDR1 is LGHNA, CDR2 YNFKEQ. In nucleotides, the CDR3 is TGTGCCAGCAGCCGATCCGGGACTAGCGGGAGTGATGAGCAGTTCTTC. It is translated as CASSRSGTSGSDEQFF.

This clone was detected only once. The chain is built from TRBV4-2 and TRBJ1-2, with D possibly TRBD1 on 6 matching bases. This CDR3 is 14 amino acids long. Germline V CDR1 and CDR2: LGHNA, YNFKEQ. The V end was cut by 5 bases, the J end by 4 bases, with 14 bases between. CDR3 in amino acids: CASSFEGGFYGYTF. The CDR3 coding sequence is TGTGCCAGCAGCTTCGAGGGGGGTTTCTATGGCTACACCTTC.

This chain uses TRBV7-6 with TRBJ2-7; D not certain. This CDR3 spans 13 amino acids. Germline V gene lookup returns CDR1 SGHVS and CDR2 FNYEAQ. The V end was cut by 0 bases, the J end by 6 bases, with 9 bases between. CDR3 nucleotide sequence: TGTGCCAGCAGCTTAGCTAAGGGCGGCGAGCAGTACTTC. Its protein product is CASSLAKGGEQYF.

The chain recombines TRBV11-2 with TRBJ2-5; 7 bases are a match to TRBD1. The germline CDR1 and CDR2 sequences are SGHAT and FQNNGV. The CDR3 extends over 14 amino acids. The V segment lost 4 bases and the J segment 5 bases; nucleotides outside the gene matches: 7. CDR3 bases: TGTGCCAGCAGCTCCTACAGGGGACCGGAGACCCAGTACTTC. Protein: CASSSYRGPETQYF.

The V call is TRBV5-6, the J call TRBJ2-2; D call uncertain. The length of the CDR3 is 12 residues. Trimming stripped 0 bases from V and 6 bases from J, with 3 bases between. Germline lookup yields CDR1 SGHDT and CDR2 YYEEEE. CDR3 sequence reads: CASSLGSGELFF. The CDR3 coding sequence is TGTGCCAGCAGCTTGGGGTCCGGGGAGCTGTTTTTT.

This clone appeared many times. CDR3 coding DNA: TGCAGCGTGCGACAGGGGGAACTCTACAATGAGCAGTTCTTC. Amino acid sequence: CSVRQGELYNEQFF. The J gene is TRBJ2-1, the V gene TRBV29-1; 9 bases align to TRBD1. The CDR3 is 14 amino acids. The trim removed 6 bases at V and 3 bases at J, leaving 6 bases unmatched. Germline values: CDR1 SQVTM, CDR2 ANQGSEA.

The V and J genes are TRBV28 and TRBJ2-7; 9 bases are shared with TRBD2. The V gene's germline CDR1 is MDHEN and CDR2 SYDVKM. Trimming took 3 bases from V and 0 from J; bases not matched to a gene: 12. This CDR3 has 18 residues. The CDR3 sequence: CASSFPFGLAGSSYEQYF. In DNA, the CDR3 is TGTGCCAGCAGTTTCCCTTTCGGGCTAGCGGGGAGCTCCTACGAGCAGTACTTC.

The chain joins TRBV5-1 to TRBJ2-1, with 8 bases lining up with TRBD2. The CDR3 covers 16 residues. In germline, CDR1 is SGHRS, CDR2 YFSETQ. V dropped 4 bases and J dropped 7; count of bases not matched to a gene: 13. In nucleotides, the CDR3 is TGCGCCAGCAGCCTGAAGGCGGGAGGTGGGGGGAATGAGCAGTTCTTC. Residues: CASSLKAGGGGNEQFF.

V usage is TRBV28 and J usage is TRBJ2-7; 9 bases align to TRBD2. The CDR3 spans 14 residues. The V segment lost 9 bases and the J segment 7 bases; nucleotides outside the gene matches: 13. Germline V gives CDR1 MDHEN, CDR2 SYDVKM. The CDR3 DNA follows: TGTGCCAGTAAAACTTCGGGACTAGCTAGGGAGCAGTACTTC. Protein product: CASKTSGLAREQYF.

The chain recombines TRBV28 with TRBJ2-7; D unresolved. The germline V gene encodes CDR1 MDHEN and CDR2 SYDVKM. V shed 5 bases and J shed 5 bases, with 13 bases lying between them. The CDR3 runs 13 residues. The CDR3 here is CASSTPRPNEQYF. CDR3 sequence (DNA): TGTGCCAGCAGTACGCCCCGACCCAACGAGCAGTACTTC.